The entry below describes one T cell receptor (beta chain). No antigen is known for it. This sample was taken from a study of cytomegalovirus exposure and HLA in healthy donors. PCR amplification relied on 60 Vbeta primers (plus 13 Jbeta primers). The method was immunoSEQ multiplex PCR; TCRdb's version includes in-frame clones alone and lacks a portion of them. The specimen's table records approximately 140,000 clones. Study outcomes and limitations: Productive status was seen about 90% or about 30% of the time for most TCR beta V segments in an earlier analysis.

Germline V lookup: CDR1 LGHNA, CDR2 YSLEER. The length of the CDR3 is 14 residues. With 0 bases clipped from V and 7 bases from J, the junction kept 2 bases outside the gene matches. The chain joins TRBV4-3 to TRBJ1-2, with 10 positions matching TRBD1. The sample taken for sequencing was PBMCs. The source is a man aged 40-49 years in good health and CMV-seronegative. The CDR3 DNA is TGCGCCAGCAGCCAAGACGGGACAGGGGCTGGCTACACCTTC. It specifies CASSQDGTGAGYTF.